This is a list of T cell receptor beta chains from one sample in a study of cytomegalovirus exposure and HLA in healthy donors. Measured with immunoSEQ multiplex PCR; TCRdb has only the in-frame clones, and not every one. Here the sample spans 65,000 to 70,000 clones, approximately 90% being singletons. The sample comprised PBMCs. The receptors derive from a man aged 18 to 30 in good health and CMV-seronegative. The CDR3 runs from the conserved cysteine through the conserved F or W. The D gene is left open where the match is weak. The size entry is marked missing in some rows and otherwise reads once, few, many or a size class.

CDR3aa: CASTAEGAYNEQFF; CDR3nt: TGTGCCAGCACCGCCGAGGGCGCCTACAATGAGCAGTTCTTC; abundance: .; d_gene: .; v_gene: TRBV6-6; j_gene: TRBJ2-1
CDR3aa: CASSVGAGYGYTF; CDR3nt: TGTGCCAGCAGCGTAGGGGCAGGATATGGCTACACCTTC; abundance: .; d_gene: .; v_gene: TRBV9; j_gene: TRBJ1-2
CDR3aa: CASSVWVADPYEQYF; CDR3nt: TGTGCCAGCAGCGTCTGGGTAGCGGACCCCTACGAGCAGTACTTC; abundance: .; d_gene: .; v_gene: TRBV7-2; j_gene: TRBJ2-7
CDR3aa: CASSQDLGGSVDTQYF; CDR3nt: TGCGCCAGCAGCCAAGATCTCGGCGGGAGTGTAGATACGCAGTATTTT; abundance: .; d_gene: TRBD2; v_gene: TRBV4-3; j_gene: TRBJ2-3
CDR3aa: CASSQVAKRETTGELFF; CDR3nt: TGTGCCAGCAGCCAAGTAGCCAAGCGGGAGACCACCGGGGAGCTGTTTTTT; abundance: .; d_gene: TRBD2; v_gene: TRBV4-2; j_gene: TRBJ2-2
CDR3aa: CASSPHQTGNTEAFF; CDR3nt: TGTGCCAGCAGCCCACACCAGACAGGAAACACTGAAGCTTTCTTT; abundance: .; d_gene: .; v_gene: TRBV5-4; j_gene: TRBJ1-1
CDR3aa: CASSTTGGTHGELFF; CDR3nt: TGTGCCAGTAGTACGACAGGGGGGACCCACGGGGAGCTGTTTTTT; abundance: .; d_gene: TRBD1; v_gene: TRBV19; j_gene: TRBJ2-2
CDR3aa: CASSDQTGTGNTIYF; CDR3nt: TGTGCCAGCAGCGACCAAACAGGGACGGGAAACACCATATATTTT; abundance: .; d_gene: .; v_gene: TRBV9; j_gene: TRBJ1-3
CDR3aa: CASSVGVEQFF; CDR3nt: TGTGCCAGCAGCGTAGGGGTTGAGCAGTTCTTC; abundance: .; d_gene: .; v_gene: TRBV7-3; j_gene: TRBJ2-1
CDR3aa: CASSEATGKNIQYF; CDR3nt: TGTGCCAGCAGTGAAGCTACAGGGAAAAACATTCAGTACTTC; abundance: .; d_gene: .; v_gene: TRBV28; j_gene: TRBJ2-4
CDR3aa: CASSPQEVWDEQFF; CDR3nt: TGTGCCAGCAGCCCCCAGGAGGTCTGGGATGAGCAGTTCTTC; abundance: .; d_gene: .; v_gene: TRBV7-9; j_gene: TRBJ2-1
CDR3aa: CASSFPGATYEQYF; CDR3nt: TGTGCCAGCAGTTTCCCAGGGGCAACCTACGAGCAGTACTTC; abundance: .; d_gene: .; v_gene: TRBV28; j_gene: TRBJ2-7
CDR3aa: CASSLAGASSYEQYF; CDR3nt: TGTGCCAGCAGCTTGGCAGGGGCTAGCTCCTACGAGCAGTACTTC; abundance: .; d_gene: .; v_gene: TRBV5-4; j_gene: TRBJ2-7
CDR3aa: CASGMDRVMNTEAFF; CDR3nt: TGTGCCAGCGGCATGGACAGGGTCATGAACACTGAAGCTTTCTTT; abundance: .; d_gene: TRBD1; v_gene: TRBV6-5; j_gene: TRBJ1-1
CDR3aa: CASSYFGVYNEQFF; CDR3nt: TGTGCCAGCAGTTATTTCGGGGTCTACAATGAGCAGTTCTTC; abundance: .; d_gene: .; v_gene: TRBV6-5; j_gene: TRBJ2-1
CDR3aa: CASSEQGADYEQYF; CDR3nt: TGTGCCAGCAGTGAACAGGGGGCAGACTACGAGCAGTACTTC; abundance: once; d_gene: TRBD1; v_gene: TRBV2; j_gene: TRBJ2-7
CDR3aa: CASSLAGASGMYYNEQFF; CDR3nt: TGTGCCAGCAGCTTGGCCGGCGCTAGCGGGATGTACTACAATGAGCAGTTCTTC; abundance: .; d_gene: TRBD2; v_gene: TRBV5-6; j_gene: TRBJ2-1
CDR3aa: CAWSQRKGVMNTEAFF; CDR3nt: TGTGCCTGGAGTCAACGGAAGGGAGTAATGAACACTGAAGCTTTCTTT; abundance: .; d_gene: .; v_gene: TRBV30; j_gene: TRBJ1-1
CDR3aa: CASSLGTSGMSSYNEQFF; CDR3nt: TGTGCCAGCAGCTTAGGGACTAGCGGGATGAGCTCCTACAATGAGCAGTTCTTC; abundance: .; d_gene: TRBD2; v_gene: TRBV7-9; j_gene: TRBJ2-1
CDR3aa: CASSGQGGLADSTDTQYF; CDR3nt: TGTGCCAGCAGTGGACAGGGTGGACTAGCTGACTCCACAGATACGCAGTATTTT; abundance: .; d_gene: .; v_gene: TRBV2; j_gene: TRBJ2-3
CDR3aa: CASSQDNDGTGFGYGYTF; CDR3nt: TGTGCCAGCAGCCAAGATAATGACGGGACAGGGTTTGGCTATGGCTACACCTTC; abundance: .; d_gene: TRBD1; v_gene: TRBV4-2; j_gene: TRBJ1-2
CDR3aa: CASSGNRGFQPQHF; CDR3nt: TGTGCCAGCAGTGGCAACAGGGGTTTCCAGCCCCAGCATTTT; abundance: once; d_gene: TRBD1; v_gene: TRBV25-1; j_gene: TRBJ1-5
CDR3aa: CASSRQENTEAFF; CDR3nt: TGTGCCAGCAGCCGACAGGAGAACACTGAAGCTTTCTTT; abundance: .; d_gene: .; v_gene: TRBV7-3; j_gene: TRBJ1-1
CDR3aa: CASSEGLAGKGYEQYF; CDR3nt: TGTGCCAGCAGCGAGGGACTAGCGGGAAAAGGTTACGAGCAGTACTTC; abundance: .; d_gene: TRBD2; v_gene: TRBV7-3; j_gene: TRBJ2-7
CDR3aa: CASSGGRYSNQPQHF; CDR3nt: TGTGCCAGCAGTGGGGGCCGATATAGCAATCAGCCCCAGCATTTT; abundance: .; d_gene: .; v_gene: TRBV2; j_gene: TRBJ1-5
CDR3aa: CASSSPLGTGITEAFF; CDR3nt: TGTGCCAGCAGTTCCCCCCTCGGGACAGGGATAACTGAAGCTTTCTTT; abundance: once; d_gene: TRBD1; v_gene: TRBV6-6; j_gene: TRBJ1-1
CDR3aa: CASSYSFSGRGNEQFF; CDR3nt: TGTGCCAGCAGTTACTCGTTTTCGGGGAGAGGGAATGAGCAGTTCTTC; abundance: .; d_gene: .; v_gene: TRBV6-5; j_gene: TRBJ2-1
CDR3aa: CAWSPFFSGRHNEQFF; CDR3nt: TGTGCCTGGAGTCCCTTCTTTAGCGGGAGGCACAATGAGCAGTTCTTC; abundance: .; d_gene: TRBD2; v_gene: TRBV30; j_gene: TRBJ2-1
CDR3aa: CASSLWTSGRPYNEQFF; CDR3nt: TGTGCCAGCAGCTTGTGGACTAGCGGGAGGCCCTACAATGAGCAGTTCTTC; abundance: .; d_gene: TRBD2; v_gene: TRBV11-1; j_gene: TRBJ2-1
CDR3aa: CATSRVREREETQYF; CDR3nt: TGTGCCACCAGCAGAGTCCGGGAGAGAGAAGAGACCCAGTACTTC; abundance: .; d_gene: .; v_gene: TRBV15; j_gene: TRBJ2-5
CDR3aa: CASSLAGEIIHEQYF; CDR3nt: TGCGCCAGCAGCTTAGCGGGAGAAATAATCCACGAGCAGTACTTC; abundance: .; d_gene: TRBD2; v_gene: TRBV5-1; j_gene: TRBJ2-7
CDR3aa: CASSALAALFTGELFF; CDR3nt: TGTGCCAGCAGTGCGCTAGCGGCACTATTCACCGGGGAGCTGTTTTTT; abundance: .; d_gene: TRBD2; v_gene: TRBV6-1; j_gene: TRBJ2-2
CDR3aa: CASIRTGGRGNTEAFF; CDR3nt: TGTGCCAGCATCAGAACGGGGGGCAGGGGGAACACTGAAGCTTTCTTT; abundance: .; d_gene: .; v_gene: TRBV5-4; j_gene: TRBJ1-1
CDR3aa: CASSLSGFGNQPQHF; CDR3nt: TGTGCCAGCAGTTTGTCAGGTTTCGGCAATCAGCCCCAGCATTTT; abundance: .; d_gene: .; v_gene: TRBV28; j_gene: TRBJ1-5
CDR3aa: CASSLHARGLSETQYF; CDR3nt: TGTGCCAGCAGCCTTCATGCCAGGGGGCTTAGTGAGACCCAGTACTTC; abundance: .; d_gene: TRBD1; v_gene: TRBV7-2; j_gene: TRBJ2-5
CDR3aa: CASSVRLAGGQETQYF; CDR3nt: TGCGCCAGCAGCGTCAGACTAGCGGGAGGGCAAGAGACCCAGTACTTC; abundance: .; d_gene: TRBD2; v_gene: TRBV5-1; j_gene: TRBJ2-5
CDR3aa: CASSWASYNEQFF; CDR3nt: TGTGCCAGCAGCTGGGCGTCCTACAATGAGCAGTTCTTC; abundance: .; d_gene: .; v_gene: TRBV5-4; j_gene: TRBJ2-1